This T cell receptor beta chain was captured by sequencing in a study of cytomegalovirus exposure and HLA in healthy donors. Study-level points and caveats: Some highly shared sequence variants likely arose as a pipeline artifact. As was reported, the classifier diagnosed cytomegalovirus status with high specificity and sensitivity. In a later analysis, HLA-associated beta chains showed higher expansion and lower generation probabilities than comparable chains. Certain indistinguishable V segments, among them TRBV6-2 and TRBV6-3, were excluded.

PCR primers comprised 60 Vbeta and 13 Jbeta primers. Clones were sequenced by immunoSEQ multiplex PCR, and TCRdb holds only the in-frame ones, with some missing. Of over 80,000 clones listed, 70% to 85% are singletons. On this clone: Its antigen is undetermined.

The CDR3 runs to 15 residues. J lost 4 bases, V lost 0 bases, and 6 bases had no gene match. The germline CDR1 and CDR2 sequences are SGDLS and YYNGEE. The clonotype comes from a man aged 45-60 years in good health and CMV-seronegative. The gene calls are TRBV9 and TRBJ2-7; 8 nucleotides agree with TRBD1. The sequencing input was PBMCs. The CDR3 region is CASSVEPGGFYEQYF. CDR3 nucleotides: TGTGCCAGCAGCGTAGAACCAGGGGGCTTTTACGAGCAGTACTTC.